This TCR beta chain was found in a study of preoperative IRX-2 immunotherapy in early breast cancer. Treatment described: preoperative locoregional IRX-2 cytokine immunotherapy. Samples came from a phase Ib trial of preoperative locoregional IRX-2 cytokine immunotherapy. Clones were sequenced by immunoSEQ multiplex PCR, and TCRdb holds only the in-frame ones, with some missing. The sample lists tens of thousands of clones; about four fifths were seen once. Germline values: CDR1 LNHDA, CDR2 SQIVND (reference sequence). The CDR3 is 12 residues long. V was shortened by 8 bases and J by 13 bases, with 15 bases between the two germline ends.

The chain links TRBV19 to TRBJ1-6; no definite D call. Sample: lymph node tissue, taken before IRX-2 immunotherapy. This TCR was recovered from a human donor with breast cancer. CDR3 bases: TGTGCCAGTGGCGCAACACACGCGCCCCTCCACTTT. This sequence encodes CASGATHAPLHF.